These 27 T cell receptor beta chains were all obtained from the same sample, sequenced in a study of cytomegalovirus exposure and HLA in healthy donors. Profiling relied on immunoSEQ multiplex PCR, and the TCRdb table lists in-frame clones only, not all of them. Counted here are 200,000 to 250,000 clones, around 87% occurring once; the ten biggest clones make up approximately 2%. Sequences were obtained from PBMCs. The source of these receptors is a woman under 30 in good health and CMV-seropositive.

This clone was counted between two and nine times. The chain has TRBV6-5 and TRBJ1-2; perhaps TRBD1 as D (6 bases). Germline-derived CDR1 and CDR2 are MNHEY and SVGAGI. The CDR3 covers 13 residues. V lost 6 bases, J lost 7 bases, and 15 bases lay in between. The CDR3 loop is CASSSGVVGGYTF. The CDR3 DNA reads TGTGCCAGCAGCTCAGGGGTAGTAGGTGGCTACACCTTC.

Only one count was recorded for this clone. The CDR3 DNA reads TGTGCCAGCTCACCGACGTCGGGGGGGAACCCCTACCTTGAAAAACTGTTTTTT. Translation: CASSPTSGGNPYLEKLFF. The V gene is TRBV18, the J gene TRBJ1-4; D might be TRBD1 (5 bases). CDR1 is KGHSH and CDR2 is LQKENI in the germline V gene. V lost 3 bases and J 7 bases, leaving 24 bases between the germline ends. This CDR3 is built from 18 residues.

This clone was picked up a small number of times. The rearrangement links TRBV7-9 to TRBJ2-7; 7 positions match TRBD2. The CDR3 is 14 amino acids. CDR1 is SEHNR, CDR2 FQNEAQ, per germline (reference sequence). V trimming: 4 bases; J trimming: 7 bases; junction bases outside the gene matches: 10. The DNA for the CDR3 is TGTGCCAGCAGCTGGGCAGCGGGATTTGAAGAGCAGTACTTC. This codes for CASSWAAGFEEQYF.

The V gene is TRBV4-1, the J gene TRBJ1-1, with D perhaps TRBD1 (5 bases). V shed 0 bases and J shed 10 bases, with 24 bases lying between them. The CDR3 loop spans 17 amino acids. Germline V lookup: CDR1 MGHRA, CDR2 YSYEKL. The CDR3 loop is CASSQDSYEDLIGGAFF. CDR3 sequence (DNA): TGCGCCAGCAGCCAAGATTCGTATGAGGACCTAATCGGGGGAGCTTTCTTT.

The CDR3 DNA is TGTGCCAGCAGTCAGGGACTCTCCTACAATGAGCAGTTCTTC. It translates to CASSQGLSYNEQFF. The rearrangement uses TRBV6-5 and TRBJ2-1; a possible D gene is TRBD2 (6 bases). Germline CDR1 and CDR2: MNHEY and SVGAGI. Trimming took off 5 bases at V and 0 bases at J, with 8 bases between the two ends. This CDR3 is 14 amino acids long.

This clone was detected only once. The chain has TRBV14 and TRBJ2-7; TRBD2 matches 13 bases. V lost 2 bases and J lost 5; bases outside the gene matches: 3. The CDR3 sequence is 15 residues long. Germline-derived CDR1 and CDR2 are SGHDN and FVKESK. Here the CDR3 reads CASSQRTSGSHEQYF. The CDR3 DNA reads TGTGCCAGCAGCCAACGGACTAGCGGGAGTCACGAGCAGTACTTC.

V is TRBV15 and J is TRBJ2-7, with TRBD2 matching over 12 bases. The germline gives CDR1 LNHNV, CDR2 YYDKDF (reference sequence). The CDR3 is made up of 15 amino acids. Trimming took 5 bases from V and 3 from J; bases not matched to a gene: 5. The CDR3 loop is CATSAGTSGYYEQYF. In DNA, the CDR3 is TGTGCCACCAGCGCCGGGACTAGCGGGTACTACGAGCAGTACTTC.

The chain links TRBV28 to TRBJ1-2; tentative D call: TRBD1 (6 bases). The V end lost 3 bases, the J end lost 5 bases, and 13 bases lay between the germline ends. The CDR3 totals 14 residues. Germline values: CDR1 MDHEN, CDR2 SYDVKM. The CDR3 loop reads CASSFRGSKYGYTF. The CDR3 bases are TGTGCCAGCAGTTTTAGGGGGTCGAAGTATGGCTACACCTTC.

Here the CDR3 reads CASSFGREGGLGYTF. In DNA, the CDR3 is TGTGCCAGCAGCTTCGGACGGGAGGGAGGGTTGGGCTACACCTTC. V gene TRBV5-4 combines with J gene TRBJ1-2, with D hard to call. Germline V CDR1 and CDR2: SGHNT, YYREEE (reference sequence). V was clipped by 2 bases and J by 8 bases, with 19 bases between them. This CDR3 has 15 residues. Full variable domain (missing parts from reference TRBV5-4 and TRBJ1-2): ETGVTQSPTHLIKTRGQQVTLRCSSQSGHNTVSWYQQALGQGPQFIFQYYREEENGRGNFPPRFSGLQFPNYSSELNVNALELDDSALYLCASSFGREGGLGYTFGSGTRLTVV.

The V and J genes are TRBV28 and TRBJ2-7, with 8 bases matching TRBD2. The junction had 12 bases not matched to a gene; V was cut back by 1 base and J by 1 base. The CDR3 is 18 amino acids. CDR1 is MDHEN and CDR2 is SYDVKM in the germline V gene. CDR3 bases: TGTGCCAGCAGTTTATTACCGGGACTAGAGTCATCATCCTACGAGCAGTACTTC. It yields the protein CASSLLPGLESSSYEQYF.

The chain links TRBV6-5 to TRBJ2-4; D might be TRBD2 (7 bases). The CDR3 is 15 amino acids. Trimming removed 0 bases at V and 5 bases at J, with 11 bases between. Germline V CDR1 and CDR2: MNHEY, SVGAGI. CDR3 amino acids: CASSYSQGGENIQYF. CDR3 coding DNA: TGTGCCAGCAGTTACTCACAGGGAGGGGAAAACATTCAGTACTTC.

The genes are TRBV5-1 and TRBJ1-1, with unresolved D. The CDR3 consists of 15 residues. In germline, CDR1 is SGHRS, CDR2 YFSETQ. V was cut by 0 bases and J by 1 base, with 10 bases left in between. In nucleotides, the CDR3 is TGCGCCAGCAGCTTGGAGCGGGCCGAGAACACTGAAGCTTTCTTT. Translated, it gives CASSLERAENTEAFF.

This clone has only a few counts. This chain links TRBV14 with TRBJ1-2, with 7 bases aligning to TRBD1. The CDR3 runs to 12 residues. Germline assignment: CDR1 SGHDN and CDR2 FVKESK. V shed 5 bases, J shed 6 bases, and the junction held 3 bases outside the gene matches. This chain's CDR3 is CASSSTGNGYTF. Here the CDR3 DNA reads TGTGCCAGCAGCTCGACAGGGAATGGCTACACCTTC.

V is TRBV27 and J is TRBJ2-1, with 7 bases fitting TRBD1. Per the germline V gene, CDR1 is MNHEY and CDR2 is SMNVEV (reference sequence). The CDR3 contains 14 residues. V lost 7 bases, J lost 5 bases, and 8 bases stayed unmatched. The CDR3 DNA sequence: TGTGCCAGCACCGGGACAGCCCTACACAATGAGCAGTTCTTC. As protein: CASTGTALHNEQFF.

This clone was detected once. As DNA, the CDR3 is TGTGCCTGGAGGGCCGGACAGAGTGACACAGATACGCAGTATTTT. Amino acids: CAWRAGQSDTDTQYF. The chain links TRBV30 to TRBJ2-3; D is perhaps TRBD1 (6 bases). The CDR3 contains 15 residues. V was shortened by 3 bases and J by 2 bases, with 15 bases between the two germline ends. Germline V gene sequence: CDR1 GTSNPN, CDR2 SVGIG (reference sequence).

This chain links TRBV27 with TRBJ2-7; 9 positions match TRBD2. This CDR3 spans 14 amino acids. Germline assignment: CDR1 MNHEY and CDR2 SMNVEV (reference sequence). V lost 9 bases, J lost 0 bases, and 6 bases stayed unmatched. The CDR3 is CASDPSGASYEQYF. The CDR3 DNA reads TGTGCCAGTGACCCTAGCGGGGCCTCCTACGAGCAGTACTTC.

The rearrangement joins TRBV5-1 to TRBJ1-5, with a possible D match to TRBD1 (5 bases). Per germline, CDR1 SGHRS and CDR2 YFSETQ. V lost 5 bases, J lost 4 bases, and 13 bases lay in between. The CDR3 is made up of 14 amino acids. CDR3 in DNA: TGCGCCAGCAGGCGGGTGGGGGGAAATCAGCCCCAGCATTTT. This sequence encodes CASRRVGGNQPQHF.

Here the CDR3 reads CASSPLSQMNTEAFF. In DNA form, the CDR3 reads TGTGCCAGCTCACCACTGTCACAGATGAACACTGAAGCTTTCTTT. The gene calls are TRBV18 and TRBJ1-1; D ambiguous. V lost 1 base, J lost 0 bases, and 9 bases lay in between. This CDR3 has 15 residues. Looked up from germline, CDR1 is KGHSH and CDR2 is LQKENI.

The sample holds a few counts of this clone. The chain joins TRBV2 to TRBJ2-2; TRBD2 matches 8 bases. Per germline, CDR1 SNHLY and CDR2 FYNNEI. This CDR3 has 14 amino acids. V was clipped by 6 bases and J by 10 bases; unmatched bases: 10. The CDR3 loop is CASRYLAGRLELFF. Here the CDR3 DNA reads TGTGCCAGCAGGTACCTAGCGGGTCGATTGGAGCTGTTTTTT.

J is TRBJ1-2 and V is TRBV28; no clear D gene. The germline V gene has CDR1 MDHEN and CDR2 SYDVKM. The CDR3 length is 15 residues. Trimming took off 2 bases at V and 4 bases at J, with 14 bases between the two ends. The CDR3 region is CASSLPIGLRYGYTF. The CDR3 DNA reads TGTGCCAGCAGTTTACCCATCGGACTCCGCTATGGCTACACCTTC.

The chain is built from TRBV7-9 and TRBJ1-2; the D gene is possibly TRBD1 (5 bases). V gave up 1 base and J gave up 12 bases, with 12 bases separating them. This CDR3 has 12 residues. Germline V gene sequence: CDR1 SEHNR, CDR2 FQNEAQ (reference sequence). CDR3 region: CASSLVGGAHTF. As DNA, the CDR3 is TGTGCCAGCAGCTTAGTAGGAGGGGCCCACACCTTC.

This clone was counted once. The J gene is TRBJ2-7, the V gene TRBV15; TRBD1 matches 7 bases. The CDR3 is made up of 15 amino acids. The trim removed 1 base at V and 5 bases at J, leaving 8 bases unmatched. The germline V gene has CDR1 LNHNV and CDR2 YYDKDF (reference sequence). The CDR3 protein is CATSRGLSQGHEQYF. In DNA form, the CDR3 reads TGTGCCACCAGCAGAGGACTATCACAGGGGCACGAGCAGTACTTC. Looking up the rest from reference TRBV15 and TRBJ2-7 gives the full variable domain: DAMVIQNPRYQVTQFGKPVTLSCSQTLNHNVMYWYQQKSSQAPKLLFHYYDKDFNNEADTPDNFQSRRPNTSFCFLDIRSPGLGDTAMYLCATSRGLSQGHEQYFGPGTRLTVT.

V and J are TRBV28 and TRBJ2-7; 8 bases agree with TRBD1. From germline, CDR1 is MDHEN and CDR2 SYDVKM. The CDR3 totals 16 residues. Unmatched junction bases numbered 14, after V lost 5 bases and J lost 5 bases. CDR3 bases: TGTGCCAGCAGTCCCAGGCGACGGGACAGGCTCCACGAGCAGTACTTC. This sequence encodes CASSPRRRDRLHEQYF.

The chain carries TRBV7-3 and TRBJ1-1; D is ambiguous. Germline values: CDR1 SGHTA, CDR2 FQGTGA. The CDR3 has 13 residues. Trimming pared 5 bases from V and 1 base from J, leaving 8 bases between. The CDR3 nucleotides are TGTGCCAGCAGCCTATTCGGGAACACTGAAGCTTTCTTT. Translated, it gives CASSLFGNTEAFF.

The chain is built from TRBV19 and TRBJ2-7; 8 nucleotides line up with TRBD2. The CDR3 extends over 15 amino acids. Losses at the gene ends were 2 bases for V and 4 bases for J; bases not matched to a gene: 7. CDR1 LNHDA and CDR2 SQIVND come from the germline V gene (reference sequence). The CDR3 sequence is CASSILAGGGYEQYF. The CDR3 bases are TGTGCCAGTAGTATACTAGCGGGCGGGGGATACGAGCAGTACTTC.

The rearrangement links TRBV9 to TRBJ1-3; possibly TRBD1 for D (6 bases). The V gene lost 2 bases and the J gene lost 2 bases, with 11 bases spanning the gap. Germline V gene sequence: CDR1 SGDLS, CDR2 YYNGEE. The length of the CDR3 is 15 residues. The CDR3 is CASSVGWTAGNTIYF. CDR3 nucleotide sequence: TGTGCCAGCAGCGTGGGGTGGACAGCTGGAAACACCATATATTTT.

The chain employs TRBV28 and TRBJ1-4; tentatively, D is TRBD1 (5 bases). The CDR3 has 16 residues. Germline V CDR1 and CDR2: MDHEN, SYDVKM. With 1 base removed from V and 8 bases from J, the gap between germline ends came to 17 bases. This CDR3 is CASSLSFWGDEEKLFF. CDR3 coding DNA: TGTGCCAGCAGTTTATCCTTCTGGGGGGATGAAGAAAAACTGTTTTTT.